This T cell receptor beta chain is from a study of identical twins (dated by TCRdb to 2015 to 2016). Turning to the overall study: To test whether fetal clonotypes persist, this study deep-sequenced TCR alpha and beta repertoires from monozygotic twins, from unrelated adults of various ages, and from cord blood. To rule out contamination, replicate twin experiments were performed at different times with different library preparation protocols. The investigation overall reported the following: Fewer insertions were carried by abundant cord blood beta clonotypes; a weaker similar trend was observed in young adult naive repertoires, while no such trend was observed in memory repertoires. Recombination models systematically underestimated out-of-frame TCR alpha sharing in monozygotic twins but agreed with sharing between unrelated individuals. Excess twin sharing in beta out-of-frame sequences was weaker because fewer shared sequences lowered the signal-to-noise ratio. Invariant T cells such as MAIT and iNKT could partly confound zero-insertion analyses, though diverse VJ usage argued against this for most clonotypes. Compared with coincidental sharing between unrelated individuals, out-of-frame TCR alpha sequences shared between twins had an excess of sequences with low generation probability. Because the same donors could not be followed over many years, the conclusions depended on cross-sectional statistical analysis.

All donors were healthy Caucasians. The twin cohort consisted of three pairs of female monozygotic twins, all aged roughly 18 to 29 years. CD4+ and CD8+ T cell populations were isolated with positive isolation kits from Invitrogen. Looking up the germline V gene (reference sequence) yields CDR1 SEHNR and CDR2 FQNEAQ. Trimming removed 5 bases from V and 1 base from J; the gene matches leave 8 bases unexplained. Inclusive of the bounding cysteine and phenylalanine, the CDR3 is 16 residues long. Only CDR3 DNA is held: 48 bases, read in frame from base 1. This clonotype has more than one count but fewer than ten. It has no known antigen specificity. No quality values exist for individual bases; no much larger clone is one base distant. The library was prepared using 5' RACE. TCRdb records Illumina HiSeq 2000 as the sequencer. Template switching added a universal primer binding site, and the final cDNA carried a unique molecular identifier that allowed TCR cDNA molecules to be counted accurately. First-strand cDNA for TCR alpha and beta chains was synthesized from specific primers in the conserved constant-segment region. To control for contamination, every cDNA library was double barcoded, receiving both a SMART-Mk sample barcode and Illumina barcodes. Two successive PCR steps introduced TruSeq adapter sequences along with Illumina sample barcodes. TCR alpha and beta cDNA libraries were sequenced on the Illumina HiSeq platform with custom primers. As for the original processing: Raw reads were processed with MiGEC to extract unique molecular identifiers, and MiXCR was used to determine CDR3 positions. Recombination models were inferred per individual with the repgenHMM and IGoR tools using an EM algorithm. Shared clonotype analysis was performed with the tcR package in R, normalizing sharing by the product of cloneset sizes. To study raw recombination without the effects of thymic and clonal selection, out-of-frame nonproductive sequences were analyzed. Using fastp at Q25 and MiXCR, TCRdb reprocessed the public reads and kept productive beta chains. Duplicate CDR3 protein sequences are folded into a single record with the most common DNA and genes. The V and J calls come from TCRdb's annotation, not from the publication. Present in this sample are roughly 500,000 distinct CDR3 sequences, under 25% of which were seen just once. 0.75% to 0.95% of the sample is in the top ten clones.

A further study also used this sample, focusing on T cells expressing NK-cell markers. The second investigation adds: TCR beta-chain repertoires were profiled in sorted CD3+CD56+NKG2C+, CD3+CD56+NKG2C- and CD3+CD56-NKG2C+ T-cell subsets from several donors. Seven of the eight sequenced donors were HCMV-seropositive and one was HCMV-seronegative. In several experiments an anti-gammadeltaTCR antibody was added to restrict sorting to alphabetaTCR-expressing T cells. In several donors, the dominant CD3+CD56+NKG2C+ clonotypes were among the top 10 CD8+ clonotypes and accounted for about 1.0-7.5% of CD8+ T cells. Those dominant clonotypes were again the most abundant among CD3+CD56-NKG2C+ cells in four donors, at about 28.3-65%. Whether the expanded NKG2C-expressing T cell clones were specific for HCMV antigens was left unclear. All eight donors whose samples were sequenced were randomly selected healthy volunteers, three of them men and five women. HCMV serostatus was determined by detecting HCMV-specific IgG in serum with a commercial ELISA kit. MIGEC was used to demultiplex reads and group the reads by UMI, and MiTCR was used to assemble and quantify clonotypes. To exclude erroneous sequences, any TCR cDNA sequence not supported by at least two reads was discarded. The tcR package was used for downstream repertoire analysis, with clonotypes matched between fractions based on CDR3 nucleotide sequence plus V segment. VDJmatch was used to annotate antigen specificity against VDJdb, with one amino acid substitution allowed in CDR3.

The sample comprised CD4+ T cells sorted from blood. This sequence uses TRBV7-9 and TRBJ1-2, with 9 central nucleotides matching TRBD1. This receptor was identified in a woman younger than 35 in good health. The DNA reads as follows: TGTGCCAGCAGCCGATCCGGGACAGGGAATAACTATGGCTACACCTTC. It codes for CASSRSGTGNNYGYTF.